The present T cell receptor (beta chain) was sequenced within a study of cytomegalovirus exposure and HLA in healthy donors. This clone appeared a few times. In the PCR, 60 Vbeta and 13 Jbeta primers were used. Using immunoSEQ multiplex PCR, the repertoire was profiled, and TCRdb retains in-frame clones only, with some absent. The table records roughly 100,000 clones, roughly a tenth of them present only once. The V end lost 5 bases, the J end lost 0 bases, and 11 bases lay between the germline ends. The CDR3 sequence is 16 residues long. The germline gives CDR1 MDHEN, CDR2 SYDVKM. Sequenced material: PBMCs. The chain combines TRBV28 with TRBJ2-6; D is possibly TRBD1 (6 bases). The sequence was obtained from a man in his forties or fifties in good health and CMV-seropositive. CDR3 sequence (DNA): TGTGCCAGCAGTCCGGGACAAATCTCTGGGGCCAACGTCCTGACTTTC. It codes for CASSPGQISGANVLTF. Drawing the rest from reference TRBV28 and TRBJ2-6, the complete variable domain is DVKVTQSSRYLVKRTGEKVFLECVQDMDHENMFWYRQDPGLGLRLIYFSYDVKMKEKGDIPEGYSVSREKKERFSLILESASTNQTSMYLCASSPGQISGANVLTFGAGSRLTVL.